This T cell receptor (beta chain) is from a study of T cell responses to AZD1222 COVID-19 vaccine. General study findings and limits: Among the donors, most were white British and more were female, and clonal diversity was possibly underestimated. Spike-specific TCR breadth and depth both grew after two AZD1222 doses.

This clone was recorded once. The antigen remains undetermined. The assay was immunoSEQ multiplex PCR, and TCRdb's table has in-frame clones only and misses some. Altogether some 110,000 clones are present, 85% to 90% being singletons, with the ten largest covering 2.5% to 4%. The TCR sequence derives from an adult in good health. Sequences were derived from peripheral blood, sampled on day 0 of AZD1222 vaccination.

CDR3 loop: CASSPQGLLYEQYF. CDR3 DNA: TGTGCCAGTAGTCCACAGGGCCTTCTCTACGAGCAGTACTTC. The V gene is TRBV19, the J gene TRBJ2-7; weak D call: TRBD1 (6 bases). The germline CDR1 and CDR2 sequences are LNHDA and SQIVND (reference sequence). The V end lost 5 bases, the J end lost 3 bases, and 14 bases lay between the germline ends. The CDR3 extends over 14 amino acids. Supplemented by reference TRBV19 and TRBJ2-7, the full variable domain reads DGGITQSPKYLFRKEGQNVTLSCEQNLNHDAMYWYRQDPGQGLRLIYYSQIVNDFQKGDIAEGYSVSREKKESFPLTVTSAQKNPTAFYLCASSPQGLLYEQYFGPGTRLTVT.